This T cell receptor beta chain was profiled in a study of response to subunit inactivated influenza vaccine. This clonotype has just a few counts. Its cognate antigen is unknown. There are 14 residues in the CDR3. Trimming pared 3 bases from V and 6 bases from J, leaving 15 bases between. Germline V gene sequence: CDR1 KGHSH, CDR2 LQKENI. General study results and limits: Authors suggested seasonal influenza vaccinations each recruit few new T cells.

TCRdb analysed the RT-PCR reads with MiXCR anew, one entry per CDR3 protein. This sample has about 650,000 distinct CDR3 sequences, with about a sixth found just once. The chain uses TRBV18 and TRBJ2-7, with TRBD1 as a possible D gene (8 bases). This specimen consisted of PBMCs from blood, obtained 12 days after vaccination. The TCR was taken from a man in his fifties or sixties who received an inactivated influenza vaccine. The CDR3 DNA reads TGTGCCAGCTCACCGCAGACAGGGGAGGGCGAGCAGTACTTC. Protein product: CASSPQTGEGEQYF.